This T cell receptor beta chain appears in the sequencing data of a study of cytomegalovirus exposure and HLA in healthy donors. General study findings and limits: Earlier results showed most TCR beta V segments being productive about 90% or about 30% of the time. Links to common viral pathogens appeared, in a later analysis, for several of the most significant clusters. Indistinguishable V segments such as TRBV6-2 and TRBV6-3 were excluded. Under in vitro conditions, a few CMV-associated chains were confirmed as specific for CMV antigens.

On this clone: As yet, its antigen is unknown.

The PCR had 60 Vbeta and 13 Jbeta primers. TCRdb's copy holds only in-frame clones and misses some; the assay was immunoSEQ multiplex PCR. The sample gives fewer than 150,000 clones, over 75% of which show up once; more than 0.95% is in the top ten. The germline V gene has CDR1 SQVTM and CDR2 ANQGSEA. The CDR3 extends over 13 amino acids. Trimming at V came to 4 bases and at J to 8 bases, leaving 10 bases not matched to a gene. The sequence came from a man aged 45-60 years in good health and CMV-seronegative. Sequenced sample: PBMCs. The chain combines TRBV29-1 with TRBJ1-2, with 7 bases aligning to TRBD1. The CDR3 region is CSVGQGGRKGYTF. The CDR3 bases are TGCAGCGTTGGTCAAGGGGGCCGCAAAGGCTACACCTTC.